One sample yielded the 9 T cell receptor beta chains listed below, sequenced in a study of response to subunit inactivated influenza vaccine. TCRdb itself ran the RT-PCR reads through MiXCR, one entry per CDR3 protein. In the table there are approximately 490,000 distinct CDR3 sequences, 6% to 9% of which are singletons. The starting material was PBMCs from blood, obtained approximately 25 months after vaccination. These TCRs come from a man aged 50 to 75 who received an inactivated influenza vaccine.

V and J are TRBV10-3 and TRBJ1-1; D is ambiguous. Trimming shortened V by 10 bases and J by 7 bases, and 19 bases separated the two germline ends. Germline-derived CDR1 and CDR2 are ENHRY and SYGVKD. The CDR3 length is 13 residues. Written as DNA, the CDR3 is TGTGCCACCCTAGGAGGGTTGGAAGGTGAAGCTTTCTTT. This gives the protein CATLGGLEGEAFF.

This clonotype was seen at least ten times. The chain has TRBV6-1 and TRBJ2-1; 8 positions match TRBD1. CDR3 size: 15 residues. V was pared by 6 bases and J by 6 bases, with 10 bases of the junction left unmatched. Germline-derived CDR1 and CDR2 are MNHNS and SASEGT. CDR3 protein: CASREQGVRGNEQFF. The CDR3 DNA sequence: TGTGCCAGCAGGGAACAGGGGGTTCGGGGCAATGAGCAGTTCTTC.

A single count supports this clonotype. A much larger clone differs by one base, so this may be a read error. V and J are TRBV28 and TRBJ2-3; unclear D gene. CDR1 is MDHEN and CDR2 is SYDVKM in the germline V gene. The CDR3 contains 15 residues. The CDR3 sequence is CASSFSRAVTDTQDF. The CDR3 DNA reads TGTGCCAGCAGTTTTAGTCGAGCTGTCACAGATACGCAGGATTTT.

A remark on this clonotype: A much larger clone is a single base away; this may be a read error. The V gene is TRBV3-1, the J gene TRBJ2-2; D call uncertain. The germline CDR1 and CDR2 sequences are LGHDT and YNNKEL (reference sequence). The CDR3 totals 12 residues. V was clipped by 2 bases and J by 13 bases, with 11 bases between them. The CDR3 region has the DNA TGTGCCAGCAGCCAATGGACCTCCGGGCTGTTTTTT. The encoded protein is CASSQWTSGLFF.

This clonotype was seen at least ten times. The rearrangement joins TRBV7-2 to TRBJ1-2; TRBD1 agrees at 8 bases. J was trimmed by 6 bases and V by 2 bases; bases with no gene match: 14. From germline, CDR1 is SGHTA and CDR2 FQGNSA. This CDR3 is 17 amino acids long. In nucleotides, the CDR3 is TGTGCCAGCAGCTTACGGATGGGTCAGGGGGCGCGTAATGGCTACACCTTC. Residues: CASSLRMGQGARNGYTF.

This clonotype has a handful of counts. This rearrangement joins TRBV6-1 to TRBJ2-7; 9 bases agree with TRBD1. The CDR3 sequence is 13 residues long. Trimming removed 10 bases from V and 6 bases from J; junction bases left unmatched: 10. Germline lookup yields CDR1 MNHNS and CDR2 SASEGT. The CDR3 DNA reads TGTGCCATCCTCCGGGACAGGGTTTCCGAGCAGTACTTC. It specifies CAILRDRVSEQYF.

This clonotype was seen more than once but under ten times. CDR3 region: CASSLYTGGPGEQYF. CDR3 nucleotides: TGTGCCAGCAGTTTATATACGGGAGGGCCGGGCGAGCAGTACTTC. V usage is TRBV12-3 or TRBV12-4 and J usage is TRBJ2-7, with 8 bases identical to TRBD2. The J segment lost 6 bases and the V segment lost 2 bases, leaving 9 bases of the junction unmatched. The CDR3 is made up of 15 amino acids.

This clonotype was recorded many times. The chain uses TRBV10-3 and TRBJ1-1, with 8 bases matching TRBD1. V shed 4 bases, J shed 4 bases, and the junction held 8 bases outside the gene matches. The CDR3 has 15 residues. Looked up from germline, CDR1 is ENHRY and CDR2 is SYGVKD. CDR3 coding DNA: TGTGCCATCAGTGGACAGGGGTCTTCGGTCACTGAAGCTTTCTTT. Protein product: CAISGQGSSVTEAFF.

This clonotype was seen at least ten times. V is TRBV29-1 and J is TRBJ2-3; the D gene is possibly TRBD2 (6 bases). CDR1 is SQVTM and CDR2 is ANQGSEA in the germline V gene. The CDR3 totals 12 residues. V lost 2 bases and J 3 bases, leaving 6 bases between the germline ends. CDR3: CSVERGTDTQYF. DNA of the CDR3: TGCAGCGTTGAACGGGGGACAGATACGCAGTATTTT.